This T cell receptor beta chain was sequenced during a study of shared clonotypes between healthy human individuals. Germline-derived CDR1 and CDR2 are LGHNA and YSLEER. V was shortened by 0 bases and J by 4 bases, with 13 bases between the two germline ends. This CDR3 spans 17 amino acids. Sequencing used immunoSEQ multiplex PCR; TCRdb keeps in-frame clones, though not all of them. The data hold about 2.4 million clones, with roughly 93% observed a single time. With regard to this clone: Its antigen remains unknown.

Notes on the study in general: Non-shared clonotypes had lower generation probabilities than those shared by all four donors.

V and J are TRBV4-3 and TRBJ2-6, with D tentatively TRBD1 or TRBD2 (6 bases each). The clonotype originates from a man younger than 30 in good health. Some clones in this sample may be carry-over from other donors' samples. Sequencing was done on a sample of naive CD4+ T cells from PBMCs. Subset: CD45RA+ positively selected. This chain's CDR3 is CASSQDPRGGGANVLTF. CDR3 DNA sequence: TGCGCCAGCAGCCAAGATCCCAGGGGAGGCGGGGCCAACGTCCTGACTTTC.